The 13 T cell receptor beta chains below all came from one sample that was sequenced in a study of PD-1 blockade in classical Hodgkin lymphoma. Repertoires were generated with immunoSEQ multiplex PCR, while TCRdb's copy carries only in-frame clones and drops some. The sample holds 10,000 or so clones, roughly 84% seen once. Time point here: cycle 4 day 1 (C4D1), after less than 7 weeks of nivolumab. Each patient relapsed following autologous stem cell transplantation, and prior brentuximab vedotin exposure differed. Researchers used magnetic negative selection to pull out pure CD4+ T cells from thawed PBMCs. This specimen was CD4+ T cells from blood, taken before the fourth cycle of nivolumab. The receptors were gathered from a human donor with classical Hodgkin lymphoma.

The genes are TRBV5-1 and TRBJ2-3; 9 nucleotides match TRBD2. Germline V gives CDR1 SGHRS, CDR2 YFSETQ. This CDR3 has 15 residues. Trimming cost V 5 bases and J 2 bases; bases outside gene matches: 6. This chain's CDR3 is CASSRLAASTDTQYF. The CDR3 DNA follows: TGCGCCAGCAGTCGACTAGCGGCGTCCACAGATACGCAGTATTTT.

This clone has just one count. CDR3 in DNA: TGTGCCAGCAGCGTAGGTTTGGACAGGGGGCCTCGAACTAATGAAAAACTGTTTTTT. Protein product: CASSVGLDRGPRTNEKLFF. The chain employs TRBV9 and TRBJ1-4; 11 bases align to TRBD1. This CDR3 has 19 amino acids. Trimming took 0 bases from V and 1 from J; bases not matched to a gene: 8. From germline, CDR1 is SGDLS and CDR2 YYNGEE.

The gene calls are TRBV7-9 and TRBJ2-5, with D tentatively TRBD1 or TRBD2 (5 bases each). The germline gives CDR1 SEHNR, CDR2 FQNEAQ (reference sequence). This CDR3 is built from 13 residues. V was pared by 7 bases and J by 5 bases, with 14 bases between. Here the CDR3 DNA reads TGTGCCAGCACGAGCCGGGGACGGGAGACCCAGTACTTC. It encodes CASTSRGRETQYF.

The DNA of the CDR3 is TGTGCCAGCAGCTTAGGTAACTCTGGGGCCAACGTCCTGACTTTC. Protein: CASSLGNSGANVLTF. The rearrangement joins TRBV7-9 to TRBJ2-6; no clear D gene. With 1 base removed from V and 0 bases from J, the gap between germline ends came to 4 bases. The CDR3 spans 15 residues. Germline V gives CDR1 SEHNR, CDR2 FQNEAQ (reference sequence).

The V and J genes are TRBV7-9 and TRBJ1-1; D gene unclear. Germline V CDR1 and CDR2: SEHNR, FQNEAQ (reference sequence). V shed 5 bases and J shed 4 bases, with 14 bases lying between them. The CDR3 is 14 residues long. CDR3 nucleotides: TGTGCCAGCAGCCCGCCGGAAGCGGGCACTGAAGCTTTCTTT. The encoded protein is CASSPPEAGTEAFF. Using reference TRBV7-9 and TRBJ1-1 for the parts outside the CDR3, the full variable domain is DTGVSQNPRHKITKRGQNVTFRCDPISEHNRLYWYRQTLGQGPEFLTYFQNEAQLEKSRLLSDRFSAERPKGSFSTLEIQRTEQGDSAMYLCASSPPEAGTEAFFGQGTRLTVV.

J is TRBJ2-5 and V is TRBV2, with 7 positions matching TRBD2. V lost 3 bases to trimming and J lost 5 bases; unmatched junction nucleotides: 6. Germline V gene sequence: CDR1 SNHLY, CDR2 FYNNEI. CDR3 length: 14 residues. Here the CDR3 reads CASSEFSSGETQYF. The CDR3 DNA follows: TGTGCCAGCAGTGAGTTTAGTAGCGGGGAGACCCAGTACTTC.

This chain joins TRBV5-5 and TRBJ1-1; D is unclear. V gave up 0 bases and J gave up 1 base, with 13 bases separating them. Germline lookup yields CDR1 SGHKS and CDR2 YYEKEE (reference sequence). There are 16 residues in the CDR3. The CDR3 protein is CASSLETRRENTEAFF. The DNA of the CDR3 is TGTGCCAGCAGCTTGGAAACAAGGCGTGAGAACACTGAAGCTTTCTTT.

The sample holds one count of this clone. V usage is TRBV6-5 and J usage is TRBJ1-2; 11 bases align to TRBD1. Germline CDR1 and CDR2: MNHEY and SVGAGI. The CDR3 runs to 16 residues. The V segment lost 1 base and the J segment 8 bases; nucleotides outside the gene matches: 9. The CDR3 DNA is TGTGCCAGCAGTTACTTTGGACAGGGGGCTCGAGAGGGCTACACCTTC. It translates to CASSYFGQGAREGYTF.

This rearrangement joins TRBV6-6 to TRBJ1-2; 7 bases map to TRBD1. The CDR3 totals 15 residues. The germline gives CDR1 MNHNY, CDR2 SVGAGI (reference sequence). The trim removed 5 bases at V and 4 bases at J, leaving 10 bases unmatched. The CDR3 bases are TGTGCCAGCAGTACGACAGGGTCGGGAGGCTATGGCTACACCTTC. Its protein product is CASSTTGSGGYGYTF.

This clone appeared a few times. This rearrangement joins TRBV7-7 to TRBJ2-2, with 9 bases lining up with TRBD2. The length of the CDR3 is 16 residues. Trimming removed 5 bases from V and 1 base from J; junction bases left unmatched: 5. Germline-derived CDR1 and CDR2 are SSHAT and FNYEAQ (reference sequence). CDR3 in DNA: TGTGCCAGCAGCGCCCAAGCGGGGGGGAACACCGGGGAGCTGTTTTTT. This gives the protein CASSAQAGGNTGELFF.

V is TRBV19 and J is TRBJ2-5; the D gene is possibly TRBD2 (5 bases). The CDR3 sequence is 13 residues long. V was pared by 3 bases and J by 5 bases, with 10 bases between. Germline V gene data show CDR1 as LNHDA and CDR2 as SQIVND (reference sequence). The CDR3 coding sequence is TGTGCCAGTAGTATCGGTAGCGAGGAGACCCAGTACTTC. Amino acid sequence: CASSIGSEETQYF.

The CDR3 here is CASGFGGATNEKLFF. The DNA of the CDR3 is TGTGCCAGCGGGTTCGGAGGGGCAACTAATGAAAAACTGTTTTTT. The chain links TRBV27 to TRBJ1-4; possible D gene TRBD1, 5 bases. V lost 8 bases and J 0 bases, leaving 13 bases between the germline ends. Germline V gene data show CDR1 as MNHEY and CDR2 as SMNVEV (reference sequence). This CDR3 is 15 amino acids long.

J is TRBJ2-7 and V is TRBV5-1; 9 bases fit TRBD1. Germline CDR1 reads SGHRS; CDR2 reads YFSETQ. Trimming took 5 bases from V and 6 from J; bases not matched to a gene: 6. The CDR3 sequence is 13 residues long. Here the CDR3 DNA reads TGCGCCAGCAGAAGGGACAGGGAGGGCGAGCAGTACTTC. It is translated as CASRRDREGEQYF. Supplemented by reference TRBV5-1 and TRBJ2-7, the full variable domain reads KAGVTQTPRYLIKTRGQQVTLSCSPISGHRSVSWYQQTPGQGLQFLFEYFSETQRNKGNFPGRFSGRQFSNSRSEMNVSTLELGDSALYLCASRRDREGEQYFGPGTRLTVT.